One sample yielded the 30 T cell receptor beta chains listed below, sequenced in a study of blood T cell repertoires in COVID-19. Clones were read by immunoSEQ multiplex PCR, and TCRdb kept only the in-frame ones, dropping some. The table lists around 300,000 clones, 85% to 90% of them singletons. The sequencing sample was made of peripheral blood. These receptors were obtained from a woman aged 45-65 years with COVID-19, enrolled during active disease.

This clone appeared a single time. The chain couples TRBV27 to TRBJ1-1; TRBD1 is a possible D gene (6 bases). V dropped 6 bases and J dropped 1 base, with 27 bases sitting between them. The CDR3 is made up of 19 amino acids. CDR1 is MNHEY, CDR2 SMNVEV, per germline (reference sequence). This CDR3 reads CASRGLGGGRGAGNTEAFF. In nucleotides, the CDR3 is TGTGCCAGCAGAGGTCTAGGGGGGGGGCGCGGAGCGGGGAACACTGAAGCTTTCTTT.

V is TRBV3-1 (or the pseudogene TRBV3-2) and J is TRBJ2-7; 10 bases fit TRBD1. The V gene end was trimmed by 1 base and the J gene end by 4 bases; junction bases not matched to a gene: 7. The CDR3 is made up of 16 amino acids. CDR1 and CDR2 (germline): LGHDT, YNNKEL (reference sequence). CDR3 DNA sequence: TGTGCCAGCAGCCAAGGGCCCCCGGGACAGGGGTACGAGCAGTACTTC. This translates into CASSQGPPGQGYEQYF.

The rearrangement uses TRBV7-3 and TRBJ2-5, with D unresolved. V was cut by 5 bases and J by 0 bases, with 7 bases left in between. Germline loops: CDR1 SGHTA, CDR2 FQGTGA. The CDR3 has 13 residues. The CDR3 region is CASSPSYQETQYF. The CDR3 DNA sequence: TGTGCCAGCAGCCCCTCGTACCAAGAGACCCAGTACTTC.

This chain joins TRBV9 and TRBJ2-2; 9 nucleotides match TRBD1. J lost 4 bases, V lost 0 bases, and 10 bases had no gene match. This CDR3 has 18 amino acids. The germline gives CDR1 SGDLS, CDR2 YYNGEE. The CDR3 spells CASSVATGGQGSTGELFF. The CDR3 DNA is TGTGCCAGCAGCGTAGCTACGGGGGGACAGGGTAGCACCGGGGAGCTGTTTTTT.

The rearrangement uses TRBV27 and TRBJ2-3; D gene ambiguous. This CDR3 contains 15 residues. The germline V and J ends were trimmed by 2 bases and 2 bases, with 11 bases remaining between them. Germline V gene sequence: CDR1 MNHEY, CDR2 SMNVEV (reference sequence). In DNA, the CDR3 is TGTGCCAGCAGTTTACAGCGCAGAAACACAGATACGCAGTATTTT. This sequence encodes CASSLQRRNTDTQYF.

This clone was picked up one time. The genes are TRBV5-1 and TRBJ2-2, with 8 bases identical to TRBD1. Trimming cost V 4 bases and J 4 bases; bases outside gene matches: 3. CDR1 and CDR2 from the germline V gene are SGHRS and YFSETQ. The CDR3 loop spans 14 amino acids. CDR3 sequence reads: CASSHGQGTGELFF. CDR3 bases: TGCGCCAGCAGCCACGGACAGGGCACCGGGGAGCTGTTTTTT.

The genes are TRBV10-3 and TRBJ2-1, with 10 bases matching TRBD2. V shed 0 bases, J shed 4 bases, and the junction held 3 bases outside the gene matches. In germline, CDR1 is ENHRY, CDR2 SYGVKD. CDR3 length equals 16 residues. For the CDR3, the DNA is TGTGCCATCAGTGAGTCAGAAGCGGGAGGGTACAATGAGCAGTTCTTC. It translates to CAISESEAGGYNEQFF.

This chain joins TRBV5-1 and TRBJ2-1, with D tentatively TRBD1 (5 bases). This CDR3 is built from 15 residues. The V end was cut by 0 bases, the J end by 1 base, with 8 bases between. The V gene's germline CDR1 is SGHRS and CDR2 YFSETQ. The CDR3 sequence: CASSLATGSYNEQFF. For the CDR3, the DNA is TGCGCCAGCAGCTTGGCAACAGGTTCCTACAATGAGCAGTTCTTC.

The chain has TRBV5-1 and TRBJ2-1, with D hard to call. The CDR3 contains 18 residues. The germline CDR1 and CDR2 sequences are SGHRS and YFSETQ. The V end was cut by 0 bases, the J end by 1 base, with 17 bases between. CDR3 protein: CASSLDGQTELSYNEQFF. DNA for the CDR3: TGCGCCAGCAGCTTGGATGGGCAGACCGAACTTTCCTACAATGAGCAGTTCTTC.

The J gene is TRBJ2-1, the V gene TRBV12-2; the table's D gene call, TRBD2, was not cross checked with the DNA. TRBV12-2 is given as a pseudogene. The CDR3 spans 14 residues. This chain's CDR3 is CAGPGSGSYNEQFF. CDR3 nucleotide sequence: TGTGCAGGTCCTGGTAGCGGATCCTACAATGAGCAGTTCTTC.

The chain has TRBV6-5 and TRBJ2-7; 7 nucleotides line up with TRBD2. This CDR3 region has 15 residues. From germline, CDR1 is MNHEY and CDR2 SVGAGI. V gave up 7 bases and J gave up 0 bases; unmatched junction bases: 9. CDR3 sequence (DNA): TGTGCCAGCACCGGGCCAGGGACTAACTCCTACGAGCAGTACTTC. Its translation: CASTGPGTNSYEQYF.

The V gene is TRBV4-2, the J gene TRBJ2-7; 9 nucleotides match TRBD1. The ends lost 1 base at V and 4 bases at J; junction bases unmatched: 5. CDR1 and CDR2 from the germline V gene are LGHNA and YNFKEQ. CDR3 size: 15 residues. The CDR3 DNA reads TGTGCCAGCAGCCAAGCTCGGGACAGGGCTTACGAGCAGTACTTC. The encoded protein is CASSQARDRAYEQYF.

This rearrangement joins TRBV7-9 to TRBJ1-6; D gene uncertain. The V end lost 7 bases, the J end lost 10 bases, and 23 bases lay between the germline ends. Germline values: CDR1 SEHNR, CDR2 FQNEAQ (reference sequence). The CDR3 has 16 amino acids. This CDR3 reads CASTTRGTGGGSPLHF. In DNA, the CDR3 is TGTGCCAGCACCACAAGAGGTACGGGCGGAGGATCACCCCTCCACTTT. The full variable domain, with the rest looked up from reference TRBV7-9 and TRBJ1-6, is DTGVSQNPRHKITKRGQNVTFRCDPISEHNRLYWYRQTLGQGPEFLTYFQNEAQLEKSRLLSDRFSAERPKGSFSTLEIQRTEQGDSAMYLCASTTRGTGGGSPLHFGNGTRLTVT.

This rearrangement joins TRBV2 to TRBJ1-5, with D possibly matching TRBD1 (5 bases). The CDR3 is 13 residues long. V lost 7 bases to trimming and J lost 5 bases, with 12 bases between them. Looked up from germline, CDR1 is SNHLY and CDR2 is FYNNEI. The CDR3 DNA sequence: TGTGCCAGCACAGGGATGATGGATCAGCCCCAGCATTTT. The encoded protein is CASTGMMDQPQHF.

The CDR3 nucleotides read TGTGCCTGGAGTGTCTCTGGGAGGCCCTCCTCCCATCCGTACTTC. Its protein is CAWSVSGRPSSHPYF. The chain is built from TRBV30 and TRBJ2-7, with D possibly matching TRBD2 (6 bases). This CDR3 region has 15 residues. The V end was cut by 0 bases, the J end by 12 bases, with 24 bases between. Germline loops: CDR1 GTSNPN, CDR2 SVGIG (reference sequence).

A single count supports this clone. J is TRBJ1-2 and V is TRBV6-5; no clear D. V lost 7 bases and J 0 bases, leaving 15 bases between the germline ends. The CDR3 sequence is 15 residues long. CDR1 and CDR2 (germline): MNHEY, SVGAGI. This CDR3 reads CASTESGYPNYGYTF. The CDR3, as DNA: TGTGCCAGCACCGAGTCGGGATACCCTAACTATGGCTACACCTTC.

This chain links TRBV9 with TRBJ1-2; D uncertain. CDR1 and CDR2 (germline): SGDLS, YYNGEE. V lost 3 bases, J lost 6 bases, and 12 bases lay in between. There are 13 residues in the CDR3. The CDR3 region is CASSATARDGYTF. Written as DNA, the CDR3 is TGTGCCAGCAGCGCGACGGCGAGGGATGGCTACACCTTC.

The gene calls are TRBV6-6 and TRBJ1-1, with 9 bases aligning to TRBD1. The CDR3 is 15 amino acids. With V trimmed by 5 bases and J by 6 bases, 10 bases remained unmatched. The germline V gene encodes CDR1 MNHNY and CDR2 SVGAGI (reference sequence). CDR3 in amino acids: CASSNTDRGKAEAFF. Written as DNA, the CDR3 is TGTGCCAGCAGTAACACCGACAGGGGGAAAGCTGAAGCTTTCTTT.

In its sample, this clone was seen once. The V and J genes are TRBV29-1 and TRBJ1-1; 7 nucleotides match TRBD1. Germline V gene data show CDR1 as SQVTM and CDR2 as ANQGSEA. The length of the CDR3 is 13 residues. After removal of 8 bases from V and 4 bases from J, the junction contained 10 bases not matched to a gene. For the CDR3, the DNA is TGCAGCTTTCGACAGGGAAGAAGCACTGAAGCTTTCTTT. It is translated as CSFRQGRSTEAFF.

This chain links TRBV11-3 with TRBJ2-7, with a possible D match to TRBD2 (6 bases). The CDR3 runs 15 residues. Trimming stripped 0 bases from V and 5 bases from J, with 14 bases between. Germline V gene data show CDR1 as SGHNT and CDR2 as YENEEA. The CDR3 here is CASSLDGGASDEQYF. CDR3 DNA sequence: TGTGCCAGCAGCTTAGATGGCGGGGCATCGGACGAGCAGTACTTC. Together with reference TRBV11-3 and TRBJ2-7, the CDR3 gives the full variable domain: EAGVVQSPRYKIIEKKQPVAFWCNPISGHNTLYWYLQNLGQGPELLIRYENEEAVDDSQLPKDRFSAERLKGVDSTLKIQPAELGDSAVYLCASSLDGGASDEQYFGPGTRLTVT.

This chain connects TRBV6-2 or TRBV6-3 to TRBJ2-3, with D perhaps TRBD2 (5 bases). V lost 2 bases and J lost 2, with 11 bases in between. The CDR3 spans 15 residues. Germline V lookup: CDR1 MNHEY, CDR2 SVGEGT. DNA for the CDR3: TGTGCCAGCAGTTACGCTGGGAGTCCCACAGATACGCAGTATTTT. It is translated as CASSYAGSPTDTQYF.

The CDR3 loop reads CASSLSIGAGDYYEQYF. DNA of the CDR3: TGTGCCAGCAGCTTGAGTATCGGGGCAGGGGACTACTACGAGCAGTACTTC. This chain links TRBV5-5 with TRBJ2-7, with D possibly TRBD2 on 7 matching bases. The CDR3 sequence is 17 residues long. CDR1 SGHKS and CDR2 YYEKEE come from the germline V gene (reference sequence). The V end lost 1 base, the J end lost 3 bases, and 20 bases lay between the germline ends.

V is TRBV11-2 and J is TRBJ2-3; D not resolved. CDR1 and CDR2 from the germline V gene are SGHAT and FQNNGV. V was pared by 4 bases and J by 0 bases, with 2 bases between. The CDR3 is 12 residues long. CDR3 sequence: CASSSSTDTQYF. CDR3 nucleotides: TGTGCCAGCAGCTCTAGCACAGATACGCAGTATTTT.

The chain has TRBV5-6 and TRBJ2-7; D perhaps matches TRBD1 (5 bases). Trimming left V 6 bases short and J 4 bases short, with 11 bases between. The CDR3 is 12 residues long. Germline CDR1 SGHDT, CDR2 YYEEEE. CDR3 loop: CASTLRGYEQYF. CDR3 DNA: TGTGCCAGCACCCTTAGGGGTTACGAGCAGTACTTC.

The V and J genes are TRBV18 and TRBJ2-7, with D perhaps TRBD1 (6 bases). Germline assignment: CDR1 KGHSH and CDR2 LQKENI. The length of the CDR3 is 16 residues. Between the trimmed V and J ends, which lost 0 bases and 0 bases, there was a span of 12 bases. The DNA of the CDR3 is TGTGCCAGCTCACCACCTCAAGACAGGTTCTCCTACGAGCAGTACTTC. Its protein product is CASSPPQDRFSYEQYF.

This rearrangement joins TRBV30 to TRBJ2-3, with unresolved D. The V and J ends lost 0 bases and 0 bases respectively, with 7 bases between them. Germline lookup yields CDR1 GTSNPN and CDR2 SVGIG (reference sequence). The CDR3 runs 14 residues. In nucleotides, the CDR3 is TGTGCCTGGAGTGTATTATTCAGCACAGATACGCAGTATTTT. Translation: CAWSVLFSTDTQYF.

This chain links TRBV10-2 with TRBJ1-6, with 8 positions matching TRBD1. V lost 7 bases to trimming and J lost 10 bases; unmatched junction nucleotides: 6. The CDR3 sequence is 13 residues long. The germline V gene encodes CDR1 WSHSY and CDR2 SAAADI. The CDR3 loop reads CASKGQDRSPLHF. CDR3 coding DNA: TGCGCCAGCAAGGGACAGGATCGGTCACCCCTCCACTTT.

The CDR3 DNA sequence: TGTGCCAGCAGCTTAAGCCTCGGGACATATGGCTACACCTTC. Translation: CASSLSLGTYGYTF. The rearrangement joins TRBV7-2 to TRBJ1-2, with D perhaps TRBD1 (6 bases). V was clipped by 2 bases and J by 5 bases, with 12 bases between them. CDR1 is SGHTA and CDR2 is FQGNSA in the germline V gene. The CDR3 spans 14 residues.

V gene TRBV28 combines with J gene TRBJ1-5; 10 bases are a match to TRBD1. This CDR3 has 15 amino acids. Germline CDR1 is MDHEN and CDR2 is SYDVKM. V lost 5 bases and J lost 3; bases outside the gene matches: 4. CDR3 sequence: CASSPDRGANQPQHF. CDR3 nucleotide sequence: TGTGCCAGCAGTCCGGACAGGGGGGCCAATCAGCCCCAGCATTTT.

This chain links TRBV30 with TRBJ1-1, with 7 nucleotides matching TRBD1. This CDR3 comprises 14 residues. V gave up 3 bases and J gave up 2 bases; unmatched junction bases: 6. CDR1 is GTSNPN and CDR2 is SVGIG in the germline V gene (reference sequence). CDR3 sequence: CAWRGDRINTEAFF. As DNA, the CDR3 is TGTGCCTGGAGAGGGGACAGAATCAACACTGAAGCTTTCTTT.